The 4 T cell receptor beta chains presented below share a single source sample, sequenced in a study of PD-1 blockade in classical Hodgkin lymphoma. Only in-frame clones appear in the TCRdb table, and some are missing; sequencing was by immunoSEQ multiplex PCR. The table lists approximately 96,000 clones, more than 85% of them singletons, with roughly 1.9% in the top ten. Time point in this sample: cycle 4 day 1 (C4D1), after 6 weeks of nivolumab. All patients experienced relapse after autologous stem cell transplantation, and brentuximab vedotin exposure was variable. The source was peripheral blood mononuclear cells (PBMCs), collected before the fourth cycle of nivolumab. These receptors were obtained from a human donor with classical Hodgkin lymphoma.

The rearrangement uses TRBV27 and TRBJ1-5, with D possibly being TRBD1 (5 bases). The CDR3 is 14 amino acids. Trimming pared 6 bases from V and 0 bases from J, leaving 9 bases between. Germline CDR1 and CDR2: MNHEY and SMNVEV (reference sequence). The CDR3 region is CASRGDHSNQPQHF. CDR3 DNA: TGTGCCAGCAGGGGGGACCATAGCAATCAGCCCCAGCATTTT.

This chain joins TRBV11-3 and TRBJ2-2; D is uncertain. The CDR3 sequence is 12 residues long. The ends were cut back, 0 bases at V and 5 bases at J, with 1 base in the middle. Germline assignment: CDR1 SGHNT and CDR2 YENEEA. In nucleotides, the CDR3 is TGTGCCAGCAGCTTAGATACCGGGGAGCTGTTTTTT. Amino acids: CASSLDTGELFF.

The CDR3 region is CASSEAPGYGYTF. DNA of the CDR3: TGTGCCAGCAGTGAAGCGCCAGGTTATGGCTACACCTTC. The rearrangement joins TRBV6-1 to TRBJ1-2; D is ambiguous. This CDR3 contains 13 residues. Looked up from germline, CDR1 is MNHNS and CDR2 is SASEGT. Deletions cut 0 bases from V and 5 bases from J, with 7 bases between.

The chain joins TRBV5-4 to TRBJ2-7, with 16 bases identical to TRBD2. The CDR3 spans 17 residues. The germline V gene encodes CDR1 SGHNT and CDR2 YYREEE (reference sequence). The trim removed 4 bases at V and 3 bases at J, leaving 7 bases unmatched. The CDR3 region is CASSIGTSGRGFYEQYF. CDR3 in DNA: TGTGCCAGCAGCATAGGGACTAGCGGGAGGGGATTCTACGAGCAGTACTTC.